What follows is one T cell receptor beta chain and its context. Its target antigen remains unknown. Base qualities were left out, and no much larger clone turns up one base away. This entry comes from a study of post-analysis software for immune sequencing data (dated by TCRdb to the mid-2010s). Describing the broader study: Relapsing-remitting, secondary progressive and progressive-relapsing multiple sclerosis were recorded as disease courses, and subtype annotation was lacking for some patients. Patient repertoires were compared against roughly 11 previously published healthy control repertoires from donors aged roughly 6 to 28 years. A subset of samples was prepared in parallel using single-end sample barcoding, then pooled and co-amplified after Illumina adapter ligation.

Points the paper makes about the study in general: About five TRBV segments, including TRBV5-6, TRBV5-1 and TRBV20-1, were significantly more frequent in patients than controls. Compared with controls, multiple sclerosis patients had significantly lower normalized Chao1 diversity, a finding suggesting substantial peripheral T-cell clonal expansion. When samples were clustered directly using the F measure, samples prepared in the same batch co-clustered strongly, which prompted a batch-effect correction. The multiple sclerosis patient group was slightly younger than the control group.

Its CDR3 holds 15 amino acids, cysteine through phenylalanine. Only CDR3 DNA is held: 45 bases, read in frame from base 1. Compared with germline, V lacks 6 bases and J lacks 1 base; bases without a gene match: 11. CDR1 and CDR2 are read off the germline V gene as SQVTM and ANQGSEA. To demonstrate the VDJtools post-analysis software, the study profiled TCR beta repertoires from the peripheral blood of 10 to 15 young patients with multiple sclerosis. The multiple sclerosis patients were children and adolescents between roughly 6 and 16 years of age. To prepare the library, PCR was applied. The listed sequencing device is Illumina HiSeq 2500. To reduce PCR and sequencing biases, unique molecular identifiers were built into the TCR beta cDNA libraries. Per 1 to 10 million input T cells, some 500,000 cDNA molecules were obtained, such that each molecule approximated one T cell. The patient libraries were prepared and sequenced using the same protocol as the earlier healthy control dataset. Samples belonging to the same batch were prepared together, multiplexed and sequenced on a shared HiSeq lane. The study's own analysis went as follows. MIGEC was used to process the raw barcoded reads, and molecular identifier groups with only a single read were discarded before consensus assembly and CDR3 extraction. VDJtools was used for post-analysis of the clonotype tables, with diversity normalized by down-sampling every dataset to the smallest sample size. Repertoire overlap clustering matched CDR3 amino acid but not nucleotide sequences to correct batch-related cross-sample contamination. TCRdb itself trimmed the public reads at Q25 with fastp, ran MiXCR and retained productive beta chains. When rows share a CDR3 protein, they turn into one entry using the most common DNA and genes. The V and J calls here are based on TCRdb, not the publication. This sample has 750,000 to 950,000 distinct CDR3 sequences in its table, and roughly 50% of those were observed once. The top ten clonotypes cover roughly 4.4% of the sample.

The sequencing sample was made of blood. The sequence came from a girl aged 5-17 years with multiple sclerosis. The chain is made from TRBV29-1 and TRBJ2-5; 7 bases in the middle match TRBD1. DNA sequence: TGCAGCGTCGTCACAGGGGCCTCTCCCCAAGAGACCCAGTACTTC. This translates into CSVVTGASPQETQYF.